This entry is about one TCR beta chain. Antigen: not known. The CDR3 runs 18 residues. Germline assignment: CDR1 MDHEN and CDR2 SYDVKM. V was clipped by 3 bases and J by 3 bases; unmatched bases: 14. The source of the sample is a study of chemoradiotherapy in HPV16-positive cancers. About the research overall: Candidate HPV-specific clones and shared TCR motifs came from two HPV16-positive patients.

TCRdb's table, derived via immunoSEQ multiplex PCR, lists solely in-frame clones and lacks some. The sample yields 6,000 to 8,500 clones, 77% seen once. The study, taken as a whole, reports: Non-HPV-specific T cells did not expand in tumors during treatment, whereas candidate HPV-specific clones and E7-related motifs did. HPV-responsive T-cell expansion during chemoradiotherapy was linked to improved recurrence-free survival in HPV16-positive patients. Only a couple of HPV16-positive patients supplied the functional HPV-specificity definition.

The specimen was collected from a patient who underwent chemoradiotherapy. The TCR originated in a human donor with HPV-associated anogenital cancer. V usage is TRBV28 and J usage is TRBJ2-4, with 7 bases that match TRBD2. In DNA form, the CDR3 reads TGTGCCAGCAGTTTCTCTCTGGGGCGGGGGACTGGCAAAAACATTCAGTACTTC. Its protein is CASSFSLGRGTGKNIQYF.